Below, one T cell receptor (beta chain) is given with its context. The antigen is unknown. This specimen belongs to a study of graft-versus-host responses after intestinal transplantation. Turning to the study itself: Recipients were given multivisceral, liver-intestinal, or isolated intestinal transplants.

Produced via immunoSEQ multiplex PCR; TCRdb's table is partial and in-frame only. This sample has 80,000 to 85,000 clones; roughly 91% occur once, and the top ten carry approximately 0.1%. Study results and limitations: Peak circulating GvH clone levels were associated with early post-transplant HvG declines. Allograft clonal ratios (graft-versus-host to host-versus-graft) were high in patients who had graft-donor T cell macrochimerism.

The CDR3 extends over 16 amino acids. The rearrangement links TRBV21-1 to TRBJ1-3; the D call TRBD1 from the table was never checked on the DNA. TRBV21-1 is described as a pseudogene. The TCR comes from a human donor who received an intestinal transplant. The sequencing here drew on unstimulated CD4+ T cells sorted from spleen or lymph node cells, taken before intestinal transplant. The DNA for the CDR3 is TGTGCCAGCAGCAAAGTTAAACCGGGACAAAGAAACACCATATATTTT. Translated, it gives CASSKVKPGQRNTIYF.